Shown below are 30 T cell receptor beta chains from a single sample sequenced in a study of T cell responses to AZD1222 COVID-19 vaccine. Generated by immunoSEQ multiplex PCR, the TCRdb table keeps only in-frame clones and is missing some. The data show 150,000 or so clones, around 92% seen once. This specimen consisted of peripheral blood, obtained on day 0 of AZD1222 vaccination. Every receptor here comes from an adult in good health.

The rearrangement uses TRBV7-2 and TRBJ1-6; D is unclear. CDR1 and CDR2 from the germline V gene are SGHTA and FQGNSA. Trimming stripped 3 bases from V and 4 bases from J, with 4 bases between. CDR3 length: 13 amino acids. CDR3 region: CASSFTYNSPLHF. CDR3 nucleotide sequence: TGTGCCAGCAGCTTTACTTATAATTCACCCCTCCACTTT. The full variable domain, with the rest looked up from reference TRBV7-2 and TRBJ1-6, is GAGVSQSPSNKVTEKGKDVELRCDPISGHTALYWYRQSLGQGLEFLIYFQGNSAPDKSGLPSDRFSAERTGGSVSTLTIQRTQQEDSAVYLCASSFTYNSPLHFGNGTRLTVT.

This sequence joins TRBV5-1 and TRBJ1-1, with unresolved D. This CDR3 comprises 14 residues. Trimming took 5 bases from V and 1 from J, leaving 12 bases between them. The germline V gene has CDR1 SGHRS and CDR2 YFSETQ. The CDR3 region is CASSLRERNTEAFF. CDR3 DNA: TGCGCCAGCAGTCTGAGAGAGAGGAACACTGAAGCTTTCTTT.

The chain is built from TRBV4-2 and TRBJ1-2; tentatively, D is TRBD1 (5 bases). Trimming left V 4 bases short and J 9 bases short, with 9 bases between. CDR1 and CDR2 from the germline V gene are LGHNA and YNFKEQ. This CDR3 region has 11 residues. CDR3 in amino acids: CASSLDISYTF. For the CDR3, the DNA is TGTGCCAGCAGCCTGGACATAAGCTACACCTTC.

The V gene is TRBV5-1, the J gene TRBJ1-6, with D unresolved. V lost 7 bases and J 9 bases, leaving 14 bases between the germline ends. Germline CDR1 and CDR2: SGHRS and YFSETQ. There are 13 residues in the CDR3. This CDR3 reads CASSTDLGSPLHF. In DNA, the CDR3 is TGCGCCAGCTCTACAGACCTAGGTTCACCCCTCCACTTT. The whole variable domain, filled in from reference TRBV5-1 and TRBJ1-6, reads KAGVTQTPRYLIKTRGQQVTLSCSPISGHRSVSWYQQTPGQGLQFLFEYFSETQRNKGNFPGRFSGRQFSNSRSEMNVSTLELGDSALYLCASSTDLGSPLHFGNGTRLTVT.

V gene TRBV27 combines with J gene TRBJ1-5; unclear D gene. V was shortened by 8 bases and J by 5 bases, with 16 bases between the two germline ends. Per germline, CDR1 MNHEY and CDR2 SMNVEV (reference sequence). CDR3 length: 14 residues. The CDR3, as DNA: TGTGCCAGCGCTCGGGAAGGCGGAGATCAGCCCCAGCATTTT. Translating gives CASAREGGDQPQHF.

In DNA form, the CDR3 reads TGTGCCAGCAGCGTAGGAATAGCGGAGACAGATACGCAGTATTTT. Translating it yields CASSVGIAETDTQYF. This chain joins TRBV9 and TRBJ2-3; TRBD2 might be the D (6 bases). The CDR3 has 15 residues. Germline loops: CDR1 SGDLS, CDR2 YYNGEE. V gave up 0 bases and J gave up 3 bases, with 11 bases separating them. Using reference TRBV9 and TRBJ2-3 for the parts outside the CDR3, the full variable domain is DSGVTQTPKHLITATGQRVTLRCSPRSGDLSVYWYQQSLDQGLQFLIQYYNGEERAKGNILERFSAQQFPDLHSELNLSSLELGDSALYFCASSVGIAETDTQYFGPGTRLTVL.

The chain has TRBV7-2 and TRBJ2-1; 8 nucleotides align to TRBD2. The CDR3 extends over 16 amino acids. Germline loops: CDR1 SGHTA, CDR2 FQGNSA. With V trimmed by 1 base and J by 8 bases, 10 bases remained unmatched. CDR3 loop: CASSLGSGNRNDEQFF. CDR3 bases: TGTGCCAGCAGCTTAGGTAGCGGGAACAGAAATGATGAGCAGTTCTTC.

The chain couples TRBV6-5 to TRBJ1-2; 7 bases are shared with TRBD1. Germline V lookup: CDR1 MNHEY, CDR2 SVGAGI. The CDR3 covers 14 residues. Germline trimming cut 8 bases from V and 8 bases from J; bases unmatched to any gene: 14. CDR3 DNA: TGTGCCAGCGGGCGAAAACAGGGGATTAAGGGCTACACCTTC. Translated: CASGRKQGIKGYTF.

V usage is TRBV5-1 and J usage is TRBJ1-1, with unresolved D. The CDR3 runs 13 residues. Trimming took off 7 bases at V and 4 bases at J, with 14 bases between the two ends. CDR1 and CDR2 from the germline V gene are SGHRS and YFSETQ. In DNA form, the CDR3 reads TGCGCCAGCGAAGGAGGGTCGGGCACTGAAGCTTTCTTT. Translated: CASEGGSGTEAFF.

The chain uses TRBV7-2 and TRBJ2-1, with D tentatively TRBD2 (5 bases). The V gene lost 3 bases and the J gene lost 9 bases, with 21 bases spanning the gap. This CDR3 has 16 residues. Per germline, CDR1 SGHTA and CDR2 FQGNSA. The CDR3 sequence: CASSFIPRGFVGEQFF. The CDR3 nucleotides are TGTGCCAGCAGCTTTATCCCCCGGGGATTCGTCGGTGAGCAGTTCTTC. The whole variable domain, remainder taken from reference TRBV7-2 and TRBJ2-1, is GAGVSQSPSNKVTEKGKDVELRCDPISGHTALYWYRQSLGQGLEFLIYFQGNSAPDKSGLPSDRFSAERTGGSVSTLTIQRTQQEDSAVYLCASSFIPRGFVGEQFFGPGTRLTVL.

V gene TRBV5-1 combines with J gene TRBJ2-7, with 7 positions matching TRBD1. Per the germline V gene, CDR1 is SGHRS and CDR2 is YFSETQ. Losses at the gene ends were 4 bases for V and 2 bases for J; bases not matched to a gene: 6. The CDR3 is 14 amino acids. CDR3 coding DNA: TGCGCCAGCAGCCCGGACAGGTCCCCCTACGAGCAGTACTTC. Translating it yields CASSPDRSPYEQYF.

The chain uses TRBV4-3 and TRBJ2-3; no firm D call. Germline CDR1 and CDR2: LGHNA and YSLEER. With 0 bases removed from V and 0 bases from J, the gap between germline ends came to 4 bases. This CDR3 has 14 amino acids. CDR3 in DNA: TGCGCCAGCAGCCAAGATCACAGCACAGATACGCAGTATTTT. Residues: CASSQDHSTDTQYF.

This chain's CDR3 is CASSPLGEGNQPQHF. CDR3 coding DNA: TGTGCCAGCTCACCACTCGGGGAGGGCAATCAGCCCCAGCATTTT. J is TRBJ1-5 and V is TRBV18; D not resolved. The CDR3 is 15 residues long. The germline V gene has CDR1 KGHSH and CDR2 LQKENI. The V end was cut by 1 base, the J end by 2 bases, with 9 bases between.

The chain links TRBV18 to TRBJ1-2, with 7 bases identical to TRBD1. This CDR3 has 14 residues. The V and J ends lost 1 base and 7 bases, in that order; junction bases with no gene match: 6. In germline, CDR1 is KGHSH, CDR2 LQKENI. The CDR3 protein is CASSPLEGASGYTF. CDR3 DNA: TGTGCCAGCTCACCACTTGAGGGGGCAAGTGGCTACACCTTC.

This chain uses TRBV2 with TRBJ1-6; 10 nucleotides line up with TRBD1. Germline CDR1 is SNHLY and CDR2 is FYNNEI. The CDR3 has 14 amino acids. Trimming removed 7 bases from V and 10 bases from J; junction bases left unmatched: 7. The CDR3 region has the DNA TGTGCCAGCACCCGGACAGGGGGAGAGTCACCCCTCCACTTT. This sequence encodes CASTRTGGESPLHF. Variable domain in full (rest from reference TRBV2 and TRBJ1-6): EPEVTQTPSHQVTQMGQEVILRCVPISNHLYFYWYRQILGQKVEFLVSFYNNEISEKSEIFDDQFSVERPDGSNFTLKIRSTKLEDSAMYFCASTRTGGESPLHFGNGTRLTVT.

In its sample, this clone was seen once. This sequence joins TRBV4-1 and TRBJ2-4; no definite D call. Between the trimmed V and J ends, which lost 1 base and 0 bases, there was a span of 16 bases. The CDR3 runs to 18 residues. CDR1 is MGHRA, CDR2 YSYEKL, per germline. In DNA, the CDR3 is TGCGCCAGCAGCCAAGGACGGACCCGAGGTTTAGCCAAAAACATTCAGTACTTC. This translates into CASSQGRTRGLAKNIQYF.

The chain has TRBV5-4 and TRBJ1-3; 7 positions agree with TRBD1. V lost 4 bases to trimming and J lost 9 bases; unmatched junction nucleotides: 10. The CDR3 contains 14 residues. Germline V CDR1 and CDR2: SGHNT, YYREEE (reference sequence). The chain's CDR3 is CASSKDRAFGTIYF. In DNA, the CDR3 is TGTGCCAGCAGCAAAGACAGGGCTTTTGGCACCATATATTTT.

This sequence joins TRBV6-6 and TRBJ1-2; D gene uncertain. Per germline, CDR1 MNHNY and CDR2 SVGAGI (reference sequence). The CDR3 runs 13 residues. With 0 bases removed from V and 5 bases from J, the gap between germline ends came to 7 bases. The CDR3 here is CASSYSNGYGYTF. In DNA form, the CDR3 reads TGTGCCAGCAGTTACTCAAATGGGTATGGCTACACCTTC.

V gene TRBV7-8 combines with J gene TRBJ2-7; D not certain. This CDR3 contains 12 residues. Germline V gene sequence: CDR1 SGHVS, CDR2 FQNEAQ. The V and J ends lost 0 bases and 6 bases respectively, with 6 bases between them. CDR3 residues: CASSLAGFEQYF. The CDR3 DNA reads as TGTGCCAGCAGCTTAGCAGGGTTCGAGCAGTACTTC.

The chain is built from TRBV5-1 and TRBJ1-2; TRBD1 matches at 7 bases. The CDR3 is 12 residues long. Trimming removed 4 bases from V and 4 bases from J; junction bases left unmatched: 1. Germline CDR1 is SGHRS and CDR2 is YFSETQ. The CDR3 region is CASSRDSYGYTF. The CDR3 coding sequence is TGCGCCAGCAGCAGGGACAGCTATGGCTACACCTTC.

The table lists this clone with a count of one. In DNA, the CDR3 is TGTGCCAGCAGCTTAAGTCAGAGCTCCTACGAGCAGTACTTC. Translating gives CASSLSQSSYEQYF. The V call is TRBV7-9, the J call TRBJ2-7; no firm D call. V was clipped by 2 bases and J by 0 bases, with 8 bases between them. The V gene's germline CDR1 is SEHNR and CDR2 FQNEAQ (reference sequence). The CDR3 totals 14 residues.

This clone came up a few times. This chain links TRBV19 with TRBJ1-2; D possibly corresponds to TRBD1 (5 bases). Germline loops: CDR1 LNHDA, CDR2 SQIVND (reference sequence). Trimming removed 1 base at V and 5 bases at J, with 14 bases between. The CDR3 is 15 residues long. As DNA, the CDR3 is TGTGCCAGTAGTATAGGGGTTGGGGGTTTGTATGGCTACACCTTC. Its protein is CASSIGVGGLYGYTF.

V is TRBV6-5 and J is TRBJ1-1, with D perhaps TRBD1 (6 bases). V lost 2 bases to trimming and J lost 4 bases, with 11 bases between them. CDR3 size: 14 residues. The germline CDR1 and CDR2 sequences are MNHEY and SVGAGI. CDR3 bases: TGTGCCAGCAGTTACCAGCCCAGGGGCACTGAAGCTTTCTTT. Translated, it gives CASSYQPRGTEAFF.

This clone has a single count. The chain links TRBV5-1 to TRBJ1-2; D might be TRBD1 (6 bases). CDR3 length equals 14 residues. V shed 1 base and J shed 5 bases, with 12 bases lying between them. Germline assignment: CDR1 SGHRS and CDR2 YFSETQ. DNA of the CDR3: TGCGCCAGCAGCTTGACACAGGGACGGTATGGCTACACCTTC. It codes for CASSLTQGRYGYTF.

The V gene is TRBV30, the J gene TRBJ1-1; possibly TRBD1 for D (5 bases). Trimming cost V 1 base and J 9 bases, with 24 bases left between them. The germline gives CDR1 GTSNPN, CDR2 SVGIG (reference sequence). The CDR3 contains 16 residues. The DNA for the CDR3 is TGTGCCTGGAGTGACGATGTCGCAGGGCTGGCCCCCCAAGCTTTCTTT. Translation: CAWSDDVAGLAPQAFF.

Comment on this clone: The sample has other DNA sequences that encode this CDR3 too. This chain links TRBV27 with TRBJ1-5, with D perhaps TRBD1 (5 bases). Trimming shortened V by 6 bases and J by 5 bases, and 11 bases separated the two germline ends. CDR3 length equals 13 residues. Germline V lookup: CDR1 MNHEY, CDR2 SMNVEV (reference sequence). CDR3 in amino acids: CASSLDRYQPQHF. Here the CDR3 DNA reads TGTGCCAGCAGCTTAGACAGATATCAGCCCCAGCATTTT.

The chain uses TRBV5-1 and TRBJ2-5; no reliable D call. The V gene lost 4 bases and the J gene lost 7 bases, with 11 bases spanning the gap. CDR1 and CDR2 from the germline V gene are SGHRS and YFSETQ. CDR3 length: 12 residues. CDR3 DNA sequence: TGCGCCAGCAGCCCGCCCCACGGGACCCAGTACTTC. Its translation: CASSPPHGTQYF.

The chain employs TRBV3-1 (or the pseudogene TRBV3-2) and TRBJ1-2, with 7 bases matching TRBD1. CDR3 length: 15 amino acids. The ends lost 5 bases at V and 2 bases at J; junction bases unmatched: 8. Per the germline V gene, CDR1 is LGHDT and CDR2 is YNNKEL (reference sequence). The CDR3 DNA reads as TGTGCCAGCAGCACGACAAGCAGGGGGAACTATGGCTACACCTTC. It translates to CASSTTSRGNYGYTF.

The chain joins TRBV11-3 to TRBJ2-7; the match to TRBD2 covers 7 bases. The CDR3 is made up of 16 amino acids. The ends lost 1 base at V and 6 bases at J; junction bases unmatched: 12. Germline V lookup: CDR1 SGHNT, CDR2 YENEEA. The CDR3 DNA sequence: TGTGCCAGCAGCTTAGTCTTACGTGGGGGGGATGGCGAGCAGTACTTC. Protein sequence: CASSLVLRGGDGEQYF. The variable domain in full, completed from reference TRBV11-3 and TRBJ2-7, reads EAGVVQSPRYKIIEKKQPVAFWCNPISGHNTLYWYLQNLGQGPELLIRYENEEAVDDSQLPKDRFSAERLKGVDSTLKIQPAELGDSAVYLCASSLVLRGGDGEQYFGPGTRLTVT.

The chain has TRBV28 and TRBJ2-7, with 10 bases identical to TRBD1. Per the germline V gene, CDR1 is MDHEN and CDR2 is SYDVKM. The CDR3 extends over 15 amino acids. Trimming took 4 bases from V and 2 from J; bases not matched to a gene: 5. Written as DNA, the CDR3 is TGTGCCAGCAGTTCCGCCGGGACAGGGGCCTACGAGCAGTACTTC. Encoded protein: CASSSAGTGAYEQYF.